One and the same sample provided the 4 T cell receptor beta chains below, sequenced in a study of blood T cell repertoires in COVID-19. Produced via immunoSEQ multiplex PCR; TCRdb's table is partial and in-frame only. Here the sample spans fewer than 350,000 clones, 85% being singletons. The sample taken for sequencing was peripheral blood. The receptors originated from a human donor in a cohort sampled during active COVID-19.

This clone was seen a few times. The chain combines TRBV30 with TRBJ1-5, with a possible D match to TRBD1 (6 bases). V was trimmed by 0 bases and J by 5 bases, leaving 17 bases between them. The germline CDR1 and CDR2 sequences are GTSNPN and SVGIG (reference sequence). This CDR3 spans 16 amino acids. The CDR3 protein is CAWSVQGTRGYQPQHF. In DNA form, the CDR3 reads TGTGCCTGGAGTGTCCAGGGAACTAGGGGGTATCAGCCCCAGCATTTT.

This rearrangement joins TRBV2 to TRBJ2-7; D possibly corresponds to TRBD1 (6 bases). Germline assignment: CDR1 SNHLY and CDR2 FYNNEI. Between the trimmed V and J ends, which lost 2 bases and 1 base, there was a span of 9 bases. This CDR3 is 14 amino acids long. This chain's CDR3 is CASSESTGSYEQYF. As DNA, the CDR3 is TGTGCCAGCAGTGAATCAACAGGGTCCTACGAGCAGTACTTC.

The chain uses TRBV27 and TRBJ2-3; D perhaps matches TRBD1 (6 bases). Germline CDR1 reads MNHEY; CDR2 reads SMNVEV (reference sequence). This CDR3 spans 14 amino acids. V was clipped by 2 bases and J by 4 bases, with 10 bases between them. The CDR3 loop is CASSLKQGADTQYF. The DNA for the CDR3 is TGTGCCAGCAGTTTAAAACAGGGAGCAGATACGCAGTATTTT.

This chain connects TRBV29-1 to TRBJ2-1, with 11 bases identical to TRBD1. This CDR3 has 13 amino acids. Per germline, CDR1 SQVTM and CDR2 ANQGSEA. V gave up 7 bases and J gave up 6 bases; unmatched junction bases: 5. The CDR3 nucleotides are TGCAGCGCGGGACAGGGGGACCCCAATGAGCAGTTCTTC. Protein product: CSAGQGDPNEQFF.